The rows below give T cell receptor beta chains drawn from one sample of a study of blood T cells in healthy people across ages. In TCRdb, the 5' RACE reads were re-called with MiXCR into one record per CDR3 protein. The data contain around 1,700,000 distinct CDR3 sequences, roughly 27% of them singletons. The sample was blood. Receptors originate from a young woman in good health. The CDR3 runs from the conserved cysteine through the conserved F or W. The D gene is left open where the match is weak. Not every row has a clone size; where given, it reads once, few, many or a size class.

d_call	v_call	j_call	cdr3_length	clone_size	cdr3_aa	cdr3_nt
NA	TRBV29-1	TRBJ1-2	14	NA	CSVEIRKTMRVYTF	TGCAGCGTTGAGATCCGGAAAACTATGCGGGTCTACACCTTC
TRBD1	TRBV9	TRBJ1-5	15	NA	CASSADRDGNQPQHF	TGTGCCAGCAGCGCCGACAGGGATGGCAATCAGCCCCAGCATTTT
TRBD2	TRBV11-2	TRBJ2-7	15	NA	CASSPASSGSYEQYF	TGTGCCAGCAGCCCAGCGTCTAGCGGGAGTTACGAGCAGTACTTC
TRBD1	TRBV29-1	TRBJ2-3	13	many	CSVKQGATDTQYF	TGCAGCGTTAAACAGGGGGCCACAGATACGCAGTATTTT
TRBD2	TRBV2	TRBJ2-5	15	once	CASRLVRGAQETQYF	TGTGCCAGCAGACTAGTGCGGGGGGCCCAAGAGACCCAGTACTTC
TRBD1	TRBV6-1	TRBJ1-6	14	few	CASRKGAGNSPLHF	TGTGCCAGCAGAAAGGGGGCCGGGAATTCACCCCTCCACTTT
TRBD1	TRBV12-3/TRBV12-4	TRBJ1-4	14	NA	CASREGQGNEKLFF	TGTGCCAGCAGGGAGGGACAGGGAAATGAAAAACTGTTTTTT
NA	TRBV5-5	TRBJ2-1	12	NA	CASSLGRPEQFF	TGTGCCAGCAGCTTGGGCAGGCCTGAGCAGTTCTTC
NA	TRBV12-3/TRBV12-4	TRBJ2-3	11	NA	CASTYEDTQYF	TGTGCCAGCACCTATGAAGATACGCAGTATTTT
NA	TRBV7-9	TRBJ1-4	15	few	CASSSSGSPNEKLFF	TGTGCCAGCAGCTCCTCGGGGTCGCCTAATGAAAAACTGTTTTTT
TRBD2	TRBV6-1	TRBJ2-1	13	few	CACVREGHGEQFF	TGTGCCTGCGTCCGGGAGGGCCATGGTGAGCAGTTCTTC
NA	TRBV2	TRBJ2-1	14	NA	CASIWRALENEQFF	TGTGCCAGCATCTGGCGGGCGCTCGAAAATGAGCAGTTCTTC
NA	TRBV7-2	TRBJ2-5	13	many	CASSSGPLETQYF	TGTGCCAGCAGCTCAGGGCCTTTGGAGACCCAGTACTTC
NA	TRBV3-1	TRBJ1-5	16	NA	CASSQNMGGLNQPQHF	TGTGCCAGCAGCCAAAATATGGGGGGTCTCAATCAGCCCCAGCATTTT
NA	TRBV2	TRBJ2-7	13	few	CASSERGEDEQYF	TGTGCCAGCAGTGAGAGGGGAGAAGACGAGCAGTACTTC
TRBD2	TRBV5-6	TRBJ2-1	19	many	CASSPRPLAGGPNVDEQFF	TGTGCCAGCAGCCCCCGCCCGCTGGCGGGAGGGCCAAATGTCGATGAGCAGTTCTTC
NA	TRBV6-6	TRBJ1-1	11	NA	CASKDYTEAFF	TGTGCCAGCAAGGATTACACTGAAGCTTTCTTT
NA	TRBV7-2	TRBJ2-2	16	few	CASSLEAGVATGELFF	TGTGCCAGCAGCTTAGAGGCAGGGGTAGCCACCGGGGAGCTGTTTTTT
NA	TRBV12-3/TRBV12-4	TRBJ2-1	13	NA	CASSPATSNEQFF	TGTGCCAGCAGTCCAGCGACCAGCAATGAGCAGTTCTTC
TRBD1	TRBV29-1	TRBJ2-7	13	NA	CSVRDRASYEQYF	TGCAGCGTTCGGGACAGAGCATCCTACGAGCAGTACTTC
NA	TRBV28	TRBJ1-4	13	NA	CASSLYYNEKLFF	TGTGCCAGCAGTTTATATTACAATGAAAAACTGTTTTTT
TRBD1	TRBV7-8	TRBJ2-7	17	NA	CASSLEAWTGASYEQYF	TGTGCCAGCAGCCTAGAAGCGTGGACAGGGGCCTCCTACGAGCAGTACTTC
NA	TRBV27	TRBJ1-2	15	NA	CASSSSSRGANGYTF	TGTGCCAGCAGTTCCTCCAGTAGGGGGGCGAATGGCTACACCTTC
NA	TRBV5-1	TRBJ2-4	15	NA	CASSPNVGLDNEQYF	TGCGCCAGCAGCCCGAACGTGGGTTTGGACAATGAGCAGTACTTC
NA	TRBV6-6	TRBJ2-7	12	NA	CASSSFKDEQYF	TGTGCCAGCAGCTCCTTTAAGGACGAGCAGTACTTC
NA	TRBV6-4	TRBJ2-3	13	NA	CASREEGLDTQYF	TGTGCCAGCAGGGAAGAGGGGCTGGACACGCAGTATTTT
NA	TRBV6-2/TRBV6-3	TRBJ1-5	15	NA	CASRFNTTQYQPQHF	TGTGCCAGCAGATTTAATACCACCCAGTATCAGCCCCAGCATTTT
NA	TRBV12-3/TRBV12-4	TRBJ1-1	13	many	CASSLDGYTEAFF	TGTGCCAGCAGTTTGGACGGATACACTGAAGCTTTCTTT
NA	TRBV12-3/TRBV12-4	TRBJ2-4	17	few	CASSSGGLTGAKNIQYF	TGTGCCAGCAGTTCAGGGGGACTCACGGGGGCCAAAAACATTCAGTACTTC
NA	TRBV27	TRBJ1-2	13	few	CASSLDPLYGYTF	TGTGCCAGCAGTTTAGACCCACTCTATGGCTACACCTTC
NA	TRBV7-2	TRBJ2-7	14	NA	CASSTDSASYEQYF	TGTGCCAGCAGCACCGATTCGGCGAGTTACGAGCAGTACTTC
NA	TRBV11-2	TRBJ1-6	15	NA	CASSLQTATSSPLHF	TGTGCCAGCAGCTTACAAACAGCAACGAGTTCACCCCTCCACTTT
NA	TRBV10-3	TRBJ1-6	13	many	CAISESTDSPLHF	TGTGCCATCAGTGAGTCGACGGATTCACCCCTCCACTTT
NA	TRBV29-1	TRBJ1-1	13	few	CSVLDSPGTEAFF	TGCAGCGTTCTCGACTCCCCAGGGACTGAAGCTTTCTTT
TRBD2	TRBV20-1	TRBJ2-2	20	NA	CSARKTGGTSGRAGTGELFF	TGCAGTGCTAGGAAAACCGGCGGGACTAGCGGGAGGGCCGGTACCGGGGAGCTGTTTTTT
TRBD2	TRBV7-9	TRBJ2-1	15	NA	CASRPPTSGPHEQFF	TGTGCCAGCAGACCCCCGACTAGCGGCCCACATGAGCAGTTCTTC
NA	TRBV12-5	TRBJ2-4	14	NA	CASGLGVAKNIQYF	TGTGCTAGTGGTTTGGGGGTGGCCAAAAACATTCAGTACTTC
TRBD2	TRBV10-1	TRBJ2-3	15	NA	CASSEVAGATDTQYF	TGCGCCAGCAGTGAGGTAGCGGGGGCCACAGATACGCAGTATTTT
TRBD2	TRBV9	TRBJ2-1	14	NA	CASSVGTSGNEQFF	TGTGCCAGCAGCGTCGGGACTAGCGGGAATGAGCAGTTCTTC
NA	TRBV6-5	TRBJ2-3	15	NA	CASSYNGLPTDTQYF	TGTGCCAGCAGTTACAATGGACTCCCCACAGATACGCAGTATTTT
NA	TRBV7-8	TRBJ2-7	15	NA	CASSAAGTATYEQYF	TGTGCCAGCAGCGCCGCCGGGACGGCGACCTACGAGCAGTACTTC
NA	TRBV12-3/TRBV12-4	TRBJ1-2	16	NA	CASSSSGRGRFYGYTF	TGTGCCAGCAGTTCGAGTGGGAGGGGGAGGTTCTATGGCTACACCTTC
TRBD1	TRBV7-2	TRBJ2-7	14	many	CASSLKGATYEQYF	TGTGCCAGCAGCTTAAAGGGGGCTACCTACGAGCAGTACTTC
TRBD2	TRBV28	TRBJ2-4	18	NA	CASSSAIGGGFGKNIQYF	TGTGCCAGCAGTTCGGCGATCGGCGGGGGGTTTGGCAAAAACATTCAGTACTTC
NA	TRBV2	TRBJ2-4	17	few	CASSEIVGILAKNIQYF	TGTGCCAGCAGTGAAATCGTGGGCATACTAGCCAAAAACATTCAGTACTTC
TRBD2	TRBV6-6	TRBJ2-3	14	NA	CASTYQRDADTQYF	TGTGCCAGCACTTACCAGCGGGACGCAGATACGCAGTATTTT
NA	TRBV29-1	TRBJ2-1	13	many	CSVEGGPGNEQFF	TGCAGCGTTGAGGGGGGGCCAGGAAATGAGCAGTTCTTC
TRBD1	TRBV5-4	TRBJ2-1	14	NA	CASRKDRARNEQFF	TGTGCCAGCAGAAAGGACAGGGCGCGGAATGAGCAGTTCTTC
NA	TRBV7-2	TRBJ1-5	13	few	CASSLVAKEPRHF	TGTGCCAGCAGCTTAGTCGCTAAGGAGCCCCGGCATTTT
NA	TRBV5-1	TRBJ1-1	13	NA	CASSYQVNTEAFF	TGCGCCAGCAGCTATCAGGTGAACACTGAAGCTTTCTTT
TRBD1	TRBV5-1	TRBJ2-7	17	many	CASRQGAFDRARNEQYF	TGCGCCAGCAGACAGGGGGCTTTCGACCGGGCCAGGAACGAGCAGTACTTC
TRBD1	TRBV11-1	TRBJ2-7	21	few	CASSLAWKWGQGALSSYEQYF	TGTGCCAGCAGCTTAGCGTGGAAATGGGGACAGGGGGCTTTAAGCTCCTACGAGCAGTACTTC
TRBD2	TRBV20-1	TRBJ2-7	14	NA	CSANLAGGTYEQYF	TGCAGTGCCAATCTAGCGGGAGGGACCTACGAGCAGTACTTC
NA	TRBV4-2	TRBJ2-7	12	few	CASSQIRGEQYF	TGTGCCAGCAGCCAAATCAGGGGCGAGCAGTACTTC
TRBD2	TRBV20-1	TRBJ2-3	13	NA	CSVRGLDSDTQYF	TGCAGTGTTAGGGGACTAGACTCAGATACGCAGTATTTT
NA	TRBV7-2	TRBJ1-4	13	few	CASSLAGGAELFF	TGTGCCAGCAGCTTAGCAGGGGGGGCGGAACTGTTTTTT
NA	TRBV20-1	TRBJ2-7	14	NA	CSAGQEVERRGQYF	TGCAGTGCCGGGCAAGAGGTGGAGCGTCGAGGGCAGTACTTC
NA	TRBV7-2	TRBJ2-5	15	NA	CASSLAGGKYNERYF	TGTGCCAGCAGCTTAGCGGGGGGAAAGTACAATGAGCGGTACTTC
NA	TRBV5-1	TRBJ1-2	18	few	CASSRTYSSGPSNYGYTF	TGCGCCAGCAGCCGGACGTATTCTTCAGGCCCTTCTAACTATGGCTACACCTTC